This TCR beta chain originates from a study of T cells in Graves' hyperthyroidism and ophthalmopathy. Researchers amplified the TCR beta CDR3 regions from RNA transcripts. During a first-round RT-PCR of the TCR CDR3, the HTBI primer set was used. TCRdb recomputed calls from the multiplex PCR reads with MiXCR, one row per CDR3 protein. Among more than 500,000 distinct CDR3 sequences, around 15% were seen once, and the ten largest hold 3% to 4%. This clonotype appeared a few times. Germline lookup yields CDR1 MRHNA and CDR2 SNTAGT. V lost 3 bases to trimming and J lost 3 bases; unmatched junction nucleotides: 6. This CDR3 spans 16 amino acids.

Sample: blood. The origin of this receptor is a woman in her twenties or thirties with Graves' hyperthyroidism. The chain combines TRBV6-4 with TRBJ2-3; 10 bases agree with TRBD1. CDR3 amino acids: CASSENWDRGTDTQYF. As DNA, the CDR3 is TGTGCCAGCAGTGAGAACTGGGACAGGGGTACAGATACGCAGTATTTT.